Listed here are 21 T cell receptor beta chains from one sample, sequenced in a study of read filtering for tumor transcriptome and immune sequencing. Molecular barcoded adaptors covering alpha/delta and beta/gamma chains were used on around 400 ng RNA. MiXCR, run by TCRdb on the reads, gives a single entry per CDR3 protein. Altogether 40,000 or so distinct CDR3 sequences are present, around 13% being singletons, with the ten largest covering less than 35%. Sequencing was done on a sample of a population of CD138-negative cells sorted from bone marrow. The receptors come from a donor at least 40 years old with multiple myeloma.

This clonotype was counted many times. The chain has TRBV10-3 and TRBJ2-5; the D gene is possibly TRBD2 (6 bases). The germline CDR1 and CDR2 sequences are ENHRY and SYGVKD. The CDR3 length is 13 residues. V was cut by 6 bases and J by 2 bases, with 10 bases left in between. CDR3 DNA: TGTGCCATCAGCTTAGGAGGGCAAGAGACCCAGTACTTC. Its translation: CAISLGGQETQYF.

With respect to this clonotype: A read error likely explains this, since a far larger clone differs by one base. The rearrangement links TRBV10-3 to TRBJ1-5; D unclear. Trimming took off 5 bases at V and 2 bases at J, with 10 bases between the two ends. The CDR3 is made up of 14 amino acids. CDR1 ENHRY and CDR2 SYGVKD come from the germline V gene. CDR3 amino acids: CAISYSPGNQPQHF. As DNA, the CDR3 is TGTGCCATCAGTTACAGCCCTGGCAATCAGCCCCAGCATTTT.

At least ten counts were recorded for this clonotype. CDR3 sequence: CAWSVRSRRTF. Written as DNA, the CDR3 is TGTGCCTGGAGTGTACGGTCCAGGCGCACCTTC. The chain uses TRBV30 and TRBJ1-2, with D hard to call. The CDR3 loop spans 11 amino acids. Germline CDR1 is GTSNPN and CDR2 is SVGIG (reference sequence). V was pared by 0 bases and J by 13 bases, with 12 bases between. Based on the CDR3 plus reference TRBV30 and TRBJ1-2, the full variable domain is SQTIHQWPATLVQPVGSPLSLECTVEGTSNPNLYWYRQAAGRGLQLLFYSVGIGQISSEVPQNLSASRPQDRQFILSSKKLLLSDSGFYLCAWSVRSRRTFGSGTRLTVV.

This clonotype was counted many times. The chain employs TRBV5-1 and TRBJ2-3; D remains ambiguous. The V end was cut by 2 bases, the J end by 5 bases, with 9 bases between. The germline CDR1 and CDR2 sequences are SGHRS and YFSETQ. The CDR3 extends over 13 amino acids. DNA of the CDR3: TGCGCCAGCAGCTTTCCGGGTGAAGATACGCAGTATTTT. It encodes CASSFPGEDTQYF.

This clonotype occurred many times. The chain uses TRBV29-1 and TRBJ2-5; 7 bases fit TRBD1. Looked up from germline, CDR1 is SQVTM and CDR2 is ANQGSEA. The V and J ends lost 6 bases and 5 bases, in that order; junction bases with no gene match: 9. CDR3 length equals 13 residues. CDR3 residues: CSVSGQRGETQYF. DNA of the CDR3: TGCAGCGTCTCGGGACAGAGAGGGGAGACCCAGTACTTC.

Ten or more counts support this clonotype. J is TRBJ1-1 and V is TRBV9, with 8 nucleotides matching TRBD1. The germline gives CDR1 SGDLS, CDR2 YYNGEE. This CDR3 comprises 14 residues. V shed 3 bases and J 6 bases; nucleotides not matched to a gene: 7. This chain's CDR3 is CASSAWTGTAEAFF. The CDR3, as DNA: TGTGCCAGCAGCGCGTGGACAGGGACGGCTGAAGCTTTCTTT.

Ten or more counts support this clonotype. This chain links TRBV14 with TRBJ2-3, with TRBD2 as a possible D gene (5 bases). The CDR3 runs 13 residues. Germline V CDR1 and CDR2: SGHDN, FVKESK. Deletions cut 2 bases from V and 5 bases from J, with 8 bases between. Written as DNA, the CDR3 is TGTGCCAGCAGCCAAAACGAGGGAGATACGCAGTATTTT. The encoded protein is CASSQNEGDTQYF.

This clonotype was seen only once. A much larger clone sits a single nucleotide away, making a read error possible. The rearrangement joins TRBV20-1 to TRBJ2-1; 9 bases agree with TRBD1. CDR3 length: 16 amino acids. Germline CDR1 DFQATT, CDR2 SNEGSKA (reference sequence). Trimming removed 3 bases from V and 7 bases from J; junction bases left unmatched: 13. Written as DNA, the CDR3 is TGCAGTGCTAGGAGTGCGCAGGGACAGGGAACAAATGAGCAGTTCTTC. It encodes CSARSAQGQGTNEQFF.

This clonotype was counted at least ten times. This chain links TRBV5-5 with TRBJ2-3; D remains ambiguous. V was cut by 5 bases and J by 5 bases, with 9 bases left in between. CDR3 size: 12 residues. Germline loops: CDR1 SGHKS, CDR2 YYEKEE (reference sequence). The CDR3 region has the DNA TGTGCCAGCAGTTTTCATCGAGATACGCAGTATTTT. Its protein product is CASSFHRDTQYF.

This clonotype was found many times. The chain recombines TRBV10-3 with TRBJ2-3; 7 bases are shared with TRBD1. Germline-derived CDR1 and CDR2 are ENHRY and SYGVKD. This CDR3 is 14 amino acids long. With V trimmed by 5 bases and J by 1 base, 3 bases remained unmatched. This CDR3 reads CAISFTGGTDTQYF. The DNA of the CDR3 is TGTGCCATCAGTTTTACAGGGGGCACAGATACGCAGTATTTT.

This clonotype is large (0.1 to 1%). The chain links TRBV2 to TRBJ2-7; tentatively, D is TRBD2 (6 bases). V shed 3 bases and J shed 4 bases, with 13 bases lying between them. The germline V gene encodes CDR1 SNHLY and CDR2 FYNNEI. CDR3 size: 14 residues. The CDR3: CASSDGGLMYEQYF. The CDR3 DNA reads TGTGCCAGCAGTGACGGGGGATTGATGTACGAGCAGTACTTC.

This clonotype was seen ten or more times. This chain uses TRBV6-5 with TRBJ2-7, with D perhaps TRBD1 (6 bases). The CDR3 has 15 amino acids. The germline CDR1 and CDR2 sequences are MNHEY and SVGAGI. Between the trimmed V and J ends, which lost 4 bases and 0 bases, there was a span of 13 bases. The CDR3 protein is CASSSPRQASYEQYF. The DNA of the CDR3 is TGTGCCAGCAGTTCCCCCCGACAGGCCTCCTACGAGCAGTACTTC.

At least ten counts were recorded for this clonotype. The rearrangement uses TRBV5-1 and TRBJ2-1; 7 nucleotides match TRBD2. The germline V gene has CDR1 SGHRS and CDR2 YFSETQ. The CDR3 extends over 14 amino acids. The junction had 8 bases not matched to a gene; V was cut back by 4 bases and J by 7 bases. The DNA of the CDR3 is TGCGCCAGCAGCGGCGGGAGTTGGGGTAATGAGCAGTTCTTC. This codes for CASSGGSWGNEQFF.

This clonotype was observed many times. The chain couples TRBV20-1 to TRBJ2-7, with D perhaps matching TRBD2 (5 bases). Trimming left V 6 bases short and J 4 bases short, with 22 bases between. Per germline, CDR1 DFQATT and CDR2 SNEGSKA (reference sequence). This CDR3 region has 15 residues. The CDR3 bases are TGCAGTGCGACGGACTTAGTAGGGAGTAGGTACGAGCAGTACTTC. Translating gives CSATDLVGSRYEQYF.

This clonotype was seen at least ten times. The chain employs TRBV28 and TRBJ2-4, with D hard to call. Germline V gene lookup returns CDR1 MDHEN and CDR2 SYDVKM. Trimming pared 1 base from V and 0 bases from J, leaving 7 bases between. The CDR3 consists of 15 residues. As DNA, the CDR3 is TGTGCCAGCAGTTTATTCGGTCTAGCCAAAAACATTCAGTACTTC. Encoded protein: CASSLFGLAKNIQYF. The variable domain in full, completed from reference TRBV28 and TRBJ2-4, reads DVKVTQSSRYLVKRTGEKVFLECVQDMDHENMFWYRQDPGLGLRLIYFSYDVKMKEKGDIPEGYSVSREKKERFSLILESASTNQTSMYLCASSLFGLAKNIQYFGAGTRLSVL.

Remarks on this clonotype: This may be a read error: a much more frequent sequence differs by one nucleotide. Given the absence of the conserved phenylalanine or tryptophan at the CDR3 end, a read error is likely. The genes are TRBV24-1 and TRBJ2-1; no clear D. CDR1 is KGHDR, CDR2 SFDVKD, per germline. V was pared by 8 bases and J by 6 bases, with 13 bases between. This CDR3 has 13 amino acids. CDR3 sequence: CATTPGTANEQFS. The CDR3 bases are TGTGCCACCACCCCGGGTACAGCCAATGAGCAGTTCTCC.

To note about this clonotype: A read error may be the cause here, since a much bigger clone is one base away. The chain links TRBV6-5 to TRBJ2-2; D is possibly TRBD2 (6 bases). The CDR3 is made up of 14 amino acids. From germline, CDR1 is MNHEY and CDR2 SVGAGI. As DNA, the CDR3 is TGTGCCTGCAGAATGACTAGTACCACCGGGGAGCTGTTTTTT. This gives the protein CACRMTSTTGELFF.

This clonotype was seen ten or more times. The V and J genes are TRBV5-6 and TRBJ2-2; 11 nucleotides align to TRBD1. Losses at the gene ends were 4 bases for V and 5 bases for J; bases not matched to a gene: 7. From germline, CDR1 is SGHDT and CDR2 YYEEEE. The CDR3 is 16 amino acids. The CDR3 sequence is CASSLDRGLKTGELFF. The CDR3 coding sequence is TGTGCCAGCAGCCTGGACAGGGGGCTGAAAACCGGGGAGCTGTTTTTT. Drawing the rest from reference TRBV5-6 and TRBJ2-2, the complete variable domain is DAGVTQSPTHLIKTRGQQVTLRCSPKSGHDTVSWYQQALGQGPQFIFQYYEEEERQRGNFPDRFSGHQFPNYSSELNVNALLLGDSALYLCASSLDRGLKTGELFFGEGSRLTVL.

To note about this clonotype: This sequence may be a read error, since a much larger clone differs from it by one base. V is TRBV19 and J is TRBJ1-2; TRBD1 matches 7 bases. V shed 7 bases and J 0 bases; nucleotides not matched to a gene: 14. The CDR3 extends over 17 amino acids. Germline V gene data show CDR1 as LNHDA and CDR2 as SQIVND (reference sequence). The CDR3 DNA is TGTGCCAGTAAGACCAATCCGGGACAGTGGGCTAACTATGGCTACACCTTC. As protein: CASKTNPGQWANYGYTF.

This clonotype was picked up a small number of times. A far more abundant clone sits one base away, making this likely a read error. The chain joins TRBV6-1 to TRBJ2-7; 8 bases match TRBD2. This CDR3 is 14 amino acids long. Germline CDR1 reads MNHNS; CDR2 reads SASEGT. Here the CDR3 DNA reads TGTGTCAGCAGTTACAGGCGGGGGGACTACGAGCAGTACTTC. Protein sequence: CVSSYRRGDYEQYF.

This clonotype was found a few times. The chain recombines TRBV29-1 with TRBJ2-5; perhaps TRBD2 as D (6 bases). The V end was cut by 6 bases, the J end by 5 bases, with 16 bases between. The CDR3 length is 13 residues. Germline V gene sequence: CDR1 SQVTM, CDR2 ANQGSEA. The CDR3 DNA follows: TGCAGCGTGACCGGGACCGGAGGGGAGACCCAGTACTTC. Its translation: CSVTGTGGETQYF.